Shown below are 7 T cell receptor beta chains from a single sample sequenced in a study of Graves' ophthalmopathy and Graves' hyperthyroidism. RNA transcripts served as template for amplifying TCR beta CDR3 sequences. A first-round RT-PCR used HTBI primers, followed by a second-round multiplex PCR. One entry per CDR3 protein, called by TCRdb with MiXCR from the multiplex PCR reads. The sample has roughly 480,000 distinct CDR3 sequences, approximately 15% seen once. What was sequenced was blood. Receptors originate from a woman between 25 and 40 years old with Graves' ophthalmopathy.

This clonotype was counted at least ten times. V and J are TRBV7-4 and TRBJ2-7, with TRBD2 matching 13 bases. The germline CDR1 and CDR2 sequences are SGHVT and SQSDAQ. This CDR3 contains 15 residues. V shed 4 bases, J shed 7 bases, and the junction held 7 bases outside the gene matches. CDR3: CASSCTSGRAREQYF. The CDR3 DNA sequence: TGTGCCAGCAGCTGTACTAGCGGGAGGGCCCGGGAGCAGTACTTC. Full variable domain (outside the CDR3, taken from reference TRBV7-4 and TRBJ2-7): GAGVSQSPRYKVAKRGRDVALRCDSISGHVTLYWYRQTLGQGSEVLTYSQSDAQRDKSGRPSGRFSAERPERSVSTLKIQRTEQGDSAVYLCASSCTSGRAREQYFGPGTRLTVT.

This clonotype has a count of ten or more. The rearrangement uses TRBV12-3 or TRBV12-4 and TRBJ1-2; D is perhaps TRBD1 (5 bases). The CDR3 has 13 amino acids. Trimming took 10 bases from V and 8 from J, leaving 20 bases between them. The CDR3 nucleotides read TGTGCCACCGATAGGCGGGGCGGAGGCGGCTACACCTTC. Amino acid sequence: CATDRRGGGGYTF.

This clonotype was detected once. V usage is TRBV6-5 and J usage is TRBJ1-1, with TRBD1 matching 7 bases. The ends lost 2 bases at V and 5 bases at J; junction bases unmatched: 8. Germline V CDR1 and CDR2: MNHEY, SVGAGI. This CDR3 has 15 amino acids. In DNA form, the CDR3 reads TGTGCCAGCAGTTACCCGGGGGCCAGGGGGACTGAAGCTTTCTTT. Its translation: CASSYPGARGTEAFF.

The rearrangement uses TRBV20-1 and TRBJ2-5, with D possibly matching TRBD2 (6 bases). The CDR3 loop spans 19 amino acids. Germline-derived CDR1 and CDR2 are DFQATT and SNEGSKA (reference sequence). Deletions cut 3 bases from V and 3 bases from J, with 29 bases between. Here the CDR3 DNA reads TGCAGTGCTAGTTCTCCTAGTTCCTATTCGGCGGGACCCAAAGAGACCCAGTACTTC. Protein sequence: CSASSPSSYSAGPKETQYF.

Turning to this clonotype: The junction shows a germline mismatch at one end, possibly a read error. This chain connects TRBV12-3 or TRBV12-4 to TRBJ2-7; 8 positions match TRBD1. This CDR3 spans 14 amino acids. DNA of the CDR3: TGTACCAGCACCTTGGGAGGACAGGGTTACGAGCAGTACTTC. Translating gives CTSTLGGQGYEQYF.

The rearrangement uses TRBV28 and TRBJ2-7, with D perhaps given as TRBD1 or TRBD2 (5 bases each). CDR3 length: 15 residues. In germline, CDR1 is MDHEN, CDR2 SYDVKM. Trimming shortened V by 11 bases and J by 2 bases, and 22 bases separated the two germline ends. The CDR3, as DNA: TGTGCCCTTCGGGGCTCGACCGACGATCCCTACGAGCAGTACTTC. It encodes CALRGSTDDPYEQYF.

This clonotype appeared a few times. V is TRBV3-1 and J is TRBJ2-7; 7 positions match TRBD1. V shed 1 base and J 1 base; nucleotides not matched to a gene: 7. Germline values: CDR1 LGHDT, CDR2 YNNKEL (reference sequence). This CDR3 spans 16 amino acids. Here the CDR3 DNA reads TGTGCCAGCAGCCAAGGGGAAGGGACAGTTTCCTACGAGCAGTACTTC. Amino acids: CASSQGEGTVSYEQYF.